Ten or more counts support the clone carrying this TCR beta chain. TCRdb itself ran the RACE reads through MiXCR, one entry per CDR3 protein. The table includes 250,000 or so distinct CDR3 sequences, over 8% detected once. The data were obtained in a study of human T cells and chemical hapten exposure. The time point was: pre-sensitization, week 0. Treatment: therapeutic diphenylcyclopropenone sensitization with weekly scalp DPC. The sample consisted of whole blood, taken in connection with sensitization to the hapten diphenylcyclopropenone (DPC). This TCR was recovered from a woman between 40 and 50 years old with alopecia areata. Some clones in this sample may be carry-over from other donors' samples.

CDR3 nucleotide sequence: TGCGCCAGCAGCTTACGCAGGGGCAACGAGCAGTACTTC. Translated, it gives CASSLRRGNEQYF. The V and J genes are TRBV5-1 and TRBJ2-7; D is possibly TRBD1 (6 bases). Looked up from germline, CDR1 is SGHRS and CDR2 is YFSETQ. The V gene lost 2 bases and the J gene lost 5 bases, with 11 bases spanning the gap. The CDR3 loop spans 13 amino acids.